This entry features one T cell receptor beta chain sequence. Its antigen is not known. Method: immunoSEQ multiplex PCR; TCRdb's copy keeps in-frame clones and lacks some. The sample records fewer than 150,000 clones, 85% to 95% being singletons. The CDR3 sequence is 15 residues long. J lost 4 bases, V lost 2 bases, and 6 bases had no gene match. CDR1 is SGHTA and CDR2 is FQGNSA in the germline V gene. This entry belongs to a study of T cell responses to AZD1222 COVID-19 vaccine. Whole-study results and caveats: When two AZD1222 doses had been given, Spike-specific TCR breadth and depth rose. Close to half of all spike-specific TCRs reportedly target regions of the variants that are unmutated.

The rearrangement uses TRBV7-2 and TRBJ2-3; 7 nucleotides align to TRBD2. This sample comprised peripheral blood, obtained 28 days after the second AZD1222 dose. This sequence originates from an adult who received the AZD1222 COVID-19 vaccine. The CDR3 is CASSLMAAGADTQYF. CDR3 nucleotide sequence: TGTGCCAGCAGCTTAATGGCCGCGGGGGCAGATACGCAGTATTTT.